Here is one TCR beta chain with its context. As processed by the authors: Cell counts per sample came from amplifying reference gene primers. Profiled with immunoSEQ multiplex PCR; TCRdb holds only in-frame clones, not every one. V and J calls and clone size come straight from that table; D and trimming were deduced from the DNA. The profile shows over 150,000 clones, 70% to 90% of them singletons. CDR3 size: 17 residues. Per the germline V gene, CDR1 is MNHNS and CDR2 is SASEGT. Deletions cut 1 base from V and 4 bases from J, with 17 bases between. The entry originates in a study of blood T cell repertoires in COVID-19. Study context: The study drew acute and convalescent COVID-19 samples from the United States, Italy and Spain.

The sequencing sample was made of peripheral blood. The sequence was obtained from a man younger than 35 who had recovered from COVID-19. The chain recombines TRBV6-1 with TRBJ2-1; unclear D gene. Here the CDR3 reads CASSEDVSSLRYNEQFF. The DNA for the CDR3 is TGTGCCAGCAGTGAAGATGTGTCGTCCCTCCGGTACAATGAGCAGTTCTTC.